This note documents a single T cell receptor (beta chain) sequence. Antigen: not known. Sequenced by immunoSEQ multiplex PCR; TCRdb stores in-frame clones only, minus some. The table includes roughly 380,000 clones, around 89% detected once. As for treatment: around 19 received Ad26.COV2.S at low or high dose, single or two shots; 5 received placebo; per-sample allocation not given. Repertoires come from day 63 after the first vaccine or placebo injection. Per germline, CDR1 SGHRS and CDR2 YFSETQ. V trimming: 0 bases; J trimming: 6 bases; junction bases outside the gene matches: 15. This CDR3 is built from 18 residues. The entry originates in a study of Ad26.COV2.S vaccination and SARS-CoV-2 variants. Overall study findings and caveats: Placebo recipients trailed vaccine recipients in spike-specific TCR breadth.

The material sequenced was peripheral blood, taken in a trial of Ad26.COV2.S vaccine versus placebo. The chain uses TRBV5-1 and TRBJ2-3, with 8 nucleotides matching TRBD2. The origin of this receptor is a person between 18 and 59 years old who received the Ad26.COV2.S COVID-19 vaccine or a placebo. The CDR3 bases are TGCGCCAGCAGCTTGGGCGGGGGGCCAACCAGGGTGTACGATACGCAGTATTTT. This translates into CASSLGGGPTRVYDTQYF.